This T cell receptor beta chain derives from a study of cytomegalovirus exposure and HLA in healthy donors (dated by TCRdb to the late 2010s). Regarding the research as a whole: The 666 repertoires of the first cohort and the 110 or so validation repertoires were produced on the same platform, according to a later analysis. The study combined high-throughput TCR immunosequencing, statistical association of individual TCRs with disease status, and machine learning to predict cytomegalovirus infection status. Besides the first cohort of some 670 subjects, a separate validation cohort made up of roughly 130 different subjects was used. The study was designed to test whether signatures of past pathogen exposure could be identified by cataloging public T cell receptors. The study at large found these results: The classifier was reported to diagnose cytomegalovirus status with high specificity and sensitivity in both the original and validation cohorts. In vitro tests confirmed that a few of the cytomegalovirus-associated TCR beta chains recognize cytomegalovirus antigens. According to the authors, the approach could potentially be generalized to other disease states and immunological phenotypes. A later analysis had no HLA typing for the validation cohort, so co-occurrence there was scored across all 120 repertoires. In the study, 150 to 200 TCR beta chains were listed as associated with cytomegalovirus. Most TCR sequences were observed very rarely across donors, whereas some public TCRs were present in many individuals. Subsequent analysis determined that TCRs grouped into clusters in the first cohort also showed a tendency toward co-occurrence across the 90 to 150 validation repertoires, and 94% of cluster scores exceeded 0.

The donors were included in the validation cohort of approximately 120 subjects, a group kept apart from the roughly 680-subject first cohort. With respect to this clone: This receptor's antigen is unknown. No much larger clonotype is one base removed from it; base qualities were not supplied.

Library prep was done by the immunoSEQ multiplex PCR assay. The study's own analysis went as follows. A statistical classification framework was developed to diagnose cytomegalovirus status using the catalog of TCR beta chain sequences. Here the immuneACCESS table is served through TCRdb, limited to in-frame sequences with V and J called. Missing clones are a known gap in these copies; in checked studies unresolved V genes cover under half, and the rest lacks a known reason. V and J calls and clone size are those listed in that table; D and trimming were worked out from the DNA. The sample includes 150,000 to 200,000 clones, with approximately 87% observed a single time. The ten biggest clones cover approximately 5% of the sample. As encoded in the germline V gene (reference sequence), CDR1 is MNHEY while CDR2 is SMNVEV. The trim is 3 bases for V and 2 bases for J, with a gap of 10 bases between the germline ends. Taken from cysteine to phenylalanine, the CDR3 has 14 residues. Only the CDR3 DNA is retained, 42 bases long and in frame from the first base.

Sequencing was carried out using PBMCs. The chain joins TRBV27 to TRBJ2-5; no D segment can be confidently identified. The receptor's source is a woman in her twenties or thirties in good health and CMV-seronegative. In nucleotides, the sequence is TGTGCCAGCAGTTTCTCGTACCGGCAAGAGACCCAGTACTTC. This gives the protein CASSFSYRQETQYF.